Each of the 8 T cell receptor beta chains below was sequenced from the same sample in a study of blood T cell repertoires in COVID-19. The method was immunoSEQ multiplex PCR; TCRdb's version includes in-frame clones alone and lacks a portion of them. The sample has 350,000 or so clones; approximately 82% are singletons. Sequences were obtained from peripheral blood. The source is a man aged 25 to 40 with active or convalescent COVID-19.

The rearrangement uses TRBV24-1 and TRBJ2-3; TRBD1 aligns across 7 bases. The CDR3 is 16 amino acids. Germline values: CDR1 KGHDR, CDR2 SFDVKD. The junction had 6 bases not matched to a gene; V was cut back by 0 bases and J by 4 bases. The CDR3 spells CATSDLRQGLADTQYF. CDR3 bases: TGTGCCACCAGTGATTTGCGACAGGGTTTAGCAGATACGCAGTATTTT.

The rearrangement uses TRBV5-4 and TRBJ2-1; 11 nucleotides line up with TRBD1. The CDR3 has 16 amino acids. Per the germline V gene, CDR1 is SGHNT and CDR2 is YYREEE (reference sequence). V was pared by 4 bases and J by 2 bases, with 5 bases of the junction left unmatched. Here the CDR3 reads CASSQPGQGAYNEQFF. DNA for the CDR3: TGTGCCAGCAGCCAGCCGGGACAGGGGGCCTACAATGAGCAGTTCTTC.

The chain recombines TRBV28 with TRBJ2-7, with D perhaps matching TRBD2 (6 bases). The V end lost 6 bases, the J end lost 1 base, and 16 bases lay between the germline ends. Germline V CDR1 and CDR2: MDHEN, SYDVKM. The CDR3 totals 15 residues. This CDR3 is CASSPGGSGSYEQYF. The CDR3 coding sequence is TGTGCCAGCAGCCCAGGTGGTAGCGGATCCTACGAGCAGTACTTC.

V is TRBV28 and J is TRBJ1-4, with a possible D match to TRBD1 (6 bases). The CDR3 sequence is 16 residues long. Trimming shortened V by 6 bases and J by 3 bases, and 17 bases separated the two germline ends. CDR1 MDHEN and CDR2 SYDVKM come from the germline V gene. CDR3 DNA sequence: TGTGCCAGCAGCTCCACAGGGCTTGAATCTAATGAAAAACTGTTTTTT. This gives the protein CASSSTGLESNEKLFF.

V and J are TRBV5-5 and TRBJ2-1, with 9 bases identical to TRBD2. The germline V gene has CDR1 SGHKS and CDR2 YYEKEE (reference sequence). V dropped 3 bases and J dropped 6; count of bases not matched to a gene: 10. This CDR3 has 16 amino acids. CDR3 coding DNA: TGTGCCAGCAGCTCCCCCGGGACTAGCAGTTTCAATGAGCAGTTCTTC. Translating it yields CASSSPGTSSFNEQFF.

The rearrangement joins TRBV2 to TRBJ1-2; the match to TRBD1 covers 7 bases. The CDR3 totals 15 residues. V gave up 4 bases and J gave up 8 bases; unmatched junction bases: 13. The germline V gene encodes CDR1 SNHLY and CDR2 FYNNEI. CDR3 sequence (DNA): TGTGCCAGCAGTGCTGACAGGGTCCGGGCTCTGGGCTACACCTTC. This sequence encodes CASSADRVRALGYTF. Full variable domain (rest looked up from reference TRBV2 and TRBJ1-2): EPEVTQTPSHQVTQMGQEVILRCVPISNHLYFYWYRQILGQKVEFLVSFYNNEISEKSEIFDDQFSVERPDGSNFTLKIRSTKLEDSAMYFCASSADRVRALGYTFGSGTRLTVV.

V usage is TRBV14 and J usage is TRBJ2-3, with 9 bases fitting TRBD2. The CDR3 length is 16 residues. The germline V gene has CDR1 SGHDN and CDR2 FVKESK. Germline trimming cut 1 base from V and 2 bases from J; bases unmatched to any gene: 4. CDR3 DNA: TGTGCCAGCAGCCAAGGCTCTAGCGGGAACACAGATACGCAGTATTTT. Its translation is CASSQGSSGNTDTQYF. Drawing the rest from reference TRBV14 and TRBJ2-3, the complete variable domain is EAGVTQFPSHSVIEKGQTVTLRCDPISGHDNLYWYRRVMGKEIKFLLHFVKESKQDESGMPNNRFLAERTGGTYSTLKVQPAELEDSGVYFCASSQGSSGNTDTQYFGPGTRLTVL.

CDR3 in DNA: TGTGCCAGTAGTATGGCCAGGGGCCCCTACGAGCAGTACTTC. This codes for CASSMARGPYEQYF. The chain combines TRBV19 with TRBJ2-7, with a weak D call TRBD1 (6 bases). The CDR3 consists of 14 residues. The germline gives CDR1 LNHDA, CDR2 SQIVND (reference sequence). The germline V and J ends were trimmed by 3 bases and 2 bases, with 11 bases remaining between them.